This TCR beta chain was recorded in a study of cytomegalovirus exposure and HLA in healthy donors. The CDR3 contains 15 residues. Per germline, CDR1 PRHDT and CDR2 FYEKMQ (reference sequence). The germline V and J ends were trimmed by 2 bases and 2 bases, with 7 bases remaining between them. Study results and caveats: Productive rates of about 90% or about 30% were seen for most TCR beta V segments in an earlier analysis. Later analysis identified a missense DCLRE1C variant that was linked to TCR beta V- and J-gene trimming. TCR beta chains numbering 164 were designated cytomegalovirus-associated.

PCR was performed using 60 Vbeta and 13 Jbeta primers. Sequenced by immunoSEQ multiplex PCR; TCRdb stores in-frame clones only, minus some. The table lists fewer than 120,000 clones, approximately 84% of them singletons, with more than 1.5% in the top ten. With respect to this clone: The antigen is unknown.

The chain combines TRBV13 with TRBJ2-6, with D perhaps matching TRBD1 (6 bases). Material for sequencing was PBMCs. This receptor was obtained from a man between 40 and 49 years old in good health and CMV-seronegative. Here the CDR3 DNA reads TGTGCCAGCAGCTTACAGGGGCCTGGGGCCAACGTCCTGACTTTC. Translation gives CASSLQGPGANVLTF. Complete variable domain (other parts from reference TRBV13 and TRBJ2-6): AAGVIQSPRHLIKEKRETATLKCYPIPRHDTVYWYQQGPGQDPQFLISFYEKMQSDKGSIPDRFSAQQFSDYHSELNMSSLELGDSALYFCASSLQGPGANVLTFGAGSRLTVL.